Sequencing of this T cell receptor beta chain was carried out in a study of T cells after yellow fever vaccination. Study results and limitations: The study re-detected most primary-vaccination clones after the booster (96% CD4, around 89% CD8).

TCRdb re-analysed the 5' RACE reads in MiXCR, keeping a single row per CDR3 protein. The sample records more than 350,000 distinct CDR3 sequences, about 9.9% being singletons. A remark on this clonotype: Its antigen is not known.

The CDR3 runs 14 residues. The V gene lost 3 bases and the J gene lost 3 bases, with 8 bases spanning the gap. Germline V gene sequence: CDR1 SGHAT, CDR2 FQNNGV. J is TRBJ1-4 and V is TRBV11-2; D remains unclear. The starting material was PBMCs, obtained on the day of the first yellow fever vaccination. The receptor was derived from a man between 18 and 35 years old who received the YFV17D yellow fever vaccine. CDR3 amino acids: CASSFPAANEKLFF. CDR3 sequence (DNA): TGTGCCAGCAGCTTTCCGGCGGCTAATGAAAAACTGTTTTTT.